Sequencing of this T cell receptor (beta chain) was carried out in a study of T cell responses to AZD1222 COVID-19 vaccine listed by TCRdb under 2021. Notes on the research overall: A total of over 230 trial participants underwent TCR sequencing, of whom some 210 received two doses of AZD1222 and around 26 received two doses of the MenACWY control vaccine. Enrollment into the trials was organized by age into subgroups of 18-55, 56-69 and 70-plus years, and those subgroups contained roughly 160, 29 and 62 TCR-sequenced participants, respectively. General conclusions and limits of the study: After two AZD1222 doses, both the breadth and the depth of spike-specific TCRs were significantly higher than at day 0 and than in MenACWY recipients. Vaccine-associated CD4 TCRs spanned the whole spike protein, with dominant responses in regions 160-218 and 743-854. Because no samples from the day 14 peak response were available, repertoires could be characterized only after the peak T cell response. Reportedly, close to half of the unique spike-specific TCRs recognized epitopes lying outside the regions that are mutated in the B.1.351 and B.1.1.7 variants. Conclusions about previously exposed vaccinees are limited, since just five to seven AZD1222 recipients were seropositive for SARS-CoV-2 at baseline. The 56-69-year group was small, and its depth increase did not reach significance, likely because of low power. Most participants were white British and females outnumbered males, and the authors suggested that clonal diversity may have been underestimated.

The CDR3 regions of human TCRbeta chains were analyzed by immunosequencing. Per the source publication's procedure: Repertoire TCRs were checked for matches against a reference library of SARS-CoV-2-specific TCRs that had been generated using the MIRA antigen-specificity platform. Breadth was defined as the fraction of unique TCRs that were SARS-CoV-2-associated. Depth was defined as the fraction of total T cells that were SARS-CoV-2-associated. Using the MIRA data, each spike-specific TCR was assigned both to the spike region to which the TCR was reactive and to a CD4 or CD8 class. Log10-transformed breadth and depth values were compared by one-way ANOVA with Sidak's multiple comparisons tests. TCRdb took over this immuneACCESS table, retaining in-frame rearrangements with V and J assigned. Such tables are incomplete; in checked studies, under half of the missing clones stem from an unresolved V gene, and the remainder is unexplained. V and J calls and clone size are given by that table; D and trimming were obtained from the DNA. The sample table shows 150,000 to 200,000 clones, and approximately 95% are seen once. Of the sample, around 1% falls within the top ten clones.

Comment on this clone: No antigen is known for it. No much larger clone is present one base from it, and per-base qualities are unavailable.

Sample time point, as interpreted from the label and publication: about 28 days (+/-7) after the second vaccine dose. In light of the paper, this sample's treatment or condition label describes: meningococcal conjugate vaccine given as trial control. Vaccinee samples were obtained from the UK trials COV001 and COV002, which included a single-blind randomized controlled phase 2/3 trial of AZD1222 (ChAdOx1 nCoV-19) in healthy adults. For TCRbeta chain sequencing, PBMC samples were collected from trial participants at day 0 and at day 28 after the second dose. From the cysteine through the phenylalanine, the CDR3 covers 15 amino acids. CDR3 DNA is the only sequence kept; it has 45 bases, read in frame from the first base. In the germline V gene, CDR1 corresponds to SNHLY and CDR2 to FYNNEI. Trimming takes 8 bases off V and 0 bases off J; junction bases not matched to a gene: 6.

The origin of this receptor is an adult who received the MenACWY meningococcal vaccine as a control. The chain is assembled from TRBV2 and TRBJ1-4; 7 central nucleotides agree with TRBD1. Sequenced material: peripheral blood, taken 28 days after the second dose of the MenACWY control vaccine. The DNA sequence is TGTGCCAGCGGGGGGACAGTTGCAACTAATGAAAAACTGTTTTTT. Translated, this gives CASGGTVATNEKLFF.